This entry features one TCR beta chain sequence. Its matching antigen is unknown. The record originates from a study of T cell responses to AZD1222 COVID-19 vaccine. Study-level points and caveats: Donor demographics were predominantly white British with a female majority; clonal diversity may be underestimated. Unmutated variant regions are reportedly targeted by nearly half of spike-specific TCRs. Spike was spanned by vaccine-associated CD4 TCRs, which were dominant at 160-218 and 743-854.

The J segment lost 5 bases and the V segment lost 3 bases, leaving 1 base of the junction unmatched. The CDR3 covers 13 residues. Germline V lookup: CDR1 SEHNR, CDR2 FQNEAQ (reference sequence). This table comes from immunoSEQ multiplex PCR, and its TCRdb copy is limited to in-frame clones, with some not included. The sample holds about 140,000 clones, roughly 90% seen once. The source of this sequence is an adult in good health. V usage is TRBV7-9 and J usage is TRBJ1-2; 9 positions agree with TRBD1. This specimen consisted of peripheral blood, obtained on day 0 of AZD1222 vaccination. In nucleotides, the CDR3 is TGTGCCAGCAGCTTGACAGGGGGGTATGGCTACACCTTC. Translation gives CASSLTGGYGYTF.